The subject of this entry is one T cell receptor (beta chain). The sample belongs to a study of cytomegalovirus exposure and HLA in healthy donors. Some clones are missing from TCRdb's copy, which holds only in-frame ones; the method was immunoSEQ multiplex PCR. The sample lists more than 300,000 clones, roughly 89% seen once, with 0.65% to 0.85% in the top ten. V shed 4 bases, J shed 1 base, and the junction held 2 bases outside the gene matches. Germline CDR1 is SQVTM and CDR2 is ANQGSEA. CDR3 size: 13 residues. The gene calls are TRBV29-1 and TRBJ2-5; 8 nucleotides align to TRBD2. Input material: PBMCs. The clonotype originates from a woman in her late teens or twenties in good health and CMV-seronegative. CDR3 amino acids: CSVVGRGQETQYF. In DNA, the CDR3 is TGCAGCGTTGTCGGGAGGGGCCAAGAGACCCAGTACTTC.